Following are 10 T cell receptor beta chains from one sample sequenced in a study of blood T cell repertoires in COVID-19. Generated by immunoSEQ multiplex PCR, the TCRdb table keeps only in-frame clones and is missing some. This table has about 170,000 clones, around nine tenths appearing once. The sample taken for sequencing was peripheral blood. The source is a man aged 70 or older with acute or convalescent COVID-19.

This clone was counted only a few times. This rearrangement joins TRBV24-1 to TRBJ1-2; a weak D match, TRBD1 (6 bases). V was pared by 3 bases and J by 7 bases, with 14 bases between. The CDR3 totals 14 residues. From germline, CDR1 is KGHDR and CDR2 SFDVKD. CDR3: CATSDEQGIRGYTF. The DNA for the CDR3 is TGTGCCACCAGTGATGAACAGGGAATCCGTGGCTACACCTTC.

The chain has TRBV29-1 and TRBJ1-2; D uncertain. Trimming cost V 0 bases and J 4 bases, with 24 bases left between them. Per the germline V gene, CDR1 is SQVTM and CDR2 is ANQGSEA. The CDR3 spans 18 residues. In nucleotides, the CDR3 is TGCAGCGTTGAAGATGGGCTGGAGCGGGCCAGTATTAGCTATGGCTACACCTTC. Encoded protein: CSVEDGLERASISYGYTF.

V is TRBV4-3 and J is TRBJ1-2; the D is unclear. V lost 0 bases and J 1 base, leaving 9 bases between the germline ends. Germline assignment: CDR1 LGHNA and CDR2 YSLEER. The CDR3 has 15 amino acids. CDR3 in DNA: TGCGCCAGCAGCCAAGAACTGTCTATTAACTATGGCTACACCTTC. Its translation is CASSQELSINYGYTF.

The chain combines TRBV27 with TRBJ1-3, with D possibly TRBD1 on 5 matching bases. The CDR3 extends over 14 amino acids. The germline CDR1 and CDR2 sequences are MNHEY and SMNVEV (reference sequence). V dropped 9 bases and J dropped 0 bases, with 12 bases sitting between them. The CDR3 nucleotides are TGTGCCAGTACAGGTCGTTCCTCTGGAAACACCATATATTTT. Amino acids: CASTGRSSGNTIYF.

This clone has only a few counts. The chain uses TRBV9 and TRBJ2-1; a weak D match, TRBD2 (7 bases). This CDR3 spans 16 amino acids. V lost 6 bases and J 1 base, leaving 17 bases between the germline ends. Germline V lookup: CDR1 SGDLS, CDR2 YYNGEE. The CDR3 coding sequence is TGTGCCAGCACCCCGAGGGGGGGTGGATCCTACAATGAGCAGTTCTTC. Translated: CASTPRGGGSYNEQFF. The whole variable domain, filled in from reference TRBV9 and TRBJ2-1, reads DSGVTQTPKHLITATGQRVTLRCSPRSGDLSVYWYQQSLDQGLQFLIQYYNGEERAKGNILERFSAQQFPDLHSELNLSSLELGDSALYFCASTPRGGGSYNEQFFGPGTRLTVL.

Only one count was recorded for this clone. V gene TRBV27 combines with J gene TRBJ2-5; 11 nucleotides align to TRBD2. Germline values: CDR1 MNHEY, CDR2 SMNVEV (reference sequence). The CDR3 extends over 17 amino acids. After removal of 4 bases from V and 4 bases from J, the junction contained 11 bases not matched to a gene. CDR3 nucleotide sequence: TGTGCCAGCAGTTCCCTAGCGGGAGGACTATTCTTAGAGACCCAGTACTTC. Translated, it gives CASSSLAGGLFLETQYF.

The genes are TRBV18 and TRBJ2-5; a possible D gene is TRBD1 (6 bases). Trimming stripped 7 bases from V and 2 bases from J, with 11 bases between. The CDR3 spans 13 residues. CDR1 and CDR2 from the germline V gene are KGHSH and LQKENI. CDR3 sequence reads: CASFGQLQETQYF. The CDR3 nucleotides are TGTGCCAGCTTTGGACAGTTACAAGAGACCCAGTACTTC.

This clone was picked up one time. This chain connects TRBV15 to TRBJ2-1; the match to TRBD1 covers 8 bases. The germline V gene encodes CDR1 LNHNV and CDR2 YYDKDF (reference sequence). With 5 bases clipped from V and 9 bases from J, the junction kept 9 bases outside the gene matches. The CDR3 runs 14 residues. CDR3 sequence reads: CATSGRQGYGEQFF. As DNA, the CDR3 is TGTGCCACCAGCGGACGACAGGGGTATGGTGAGCAGTTCTTC.

The chain uses TRBV29-1 and TRBJ1-1; possibly TRBD1 for D (6 bases). The CDR3 has 11 amino acids. Germline CDR1 SQVTM, CDR2 ANQGSEA. Trimming pared 7 bases from V and 6 bases from J, leaving 12 bases between. Here the CDR3 DNA reads TGCAGCGGCCTAGGGGGGGCTGAAGCTTTCTTT. Protein sequence: CSGLGGAEAFF.

The chain couples TRBV12-3 or TRBV12-4 to TRBJ2-3; a possible D gene is TRBD2 (6 bases). The CDR3 runs 12 residues. The V end was cut by 5 bases, the J end by 6 bases, with 9 bases between. CDR3 region: CASSLGGDTQYF. Here the CDR3 DNA reads TGTGCCAGCAGTCTCGGAGGGGATACGCAGTATTTT.